Sequencing of this T cell receptor (beta chain) was carried out in a study of blood T cell repertoires in COVID-19. About the research overall: Symptom resolution, clearance, or two negative PCRs marked the recovered donors of Cohort 3. The analysed material was cDNA or gDNA that came from T cells, B-cell-depleted T cells, or PBMCs.

The repertoire was sequenced with immunoSEQ multiplex PCR; TCRdb's copy has only in-frame clones and lacks some. The repertoire holds around 300,000 clones, with around 89% as singletons. The CDR3 extends over 12 amino acids. V dropped 10 bases and J dropped 3; count of bases not matched to a gene: 5. The V gene's germline CDR1 is MNHEY and CDR2 SVGAGI. Input material: PBMCs or T cells enriched from blood (not recorded which). This receptor was identified in a woman aged 55-75 years in a cohort exposed to, infected with or recovered from COVID-19 (not recorded which). This chain links TRBV6-5 with TRBJ2-7; 8 nucleotides line up with TRBD1. The CDR3 nucleotides are TGTGCCACCGGAACAGGGGGCTACGAGCAGTACTTC. Translated: CATGTGGYEQYF.